The rows below give T cell receptor beta chains drawn from one sample of a study of T cells in Graves' hyperthyroidism and ophthalmopathy. TCRdb reprocessed the multiplex PCR reads via MiXCR and lists one record per CDR3 protein. Of a few hundred thousand distinct CDR3 sequences listed, approximately 14% are singletons. The source material was blood. The receptors come from a woman aged 18 to 35 with Graves' hyperthyroidism. CDR3s include the opening cysteine and the closing phenylalanine or tryptophan. D genes are given only for firm matches. Some rows have no size entry. The others give once, few or many, or a class for an expanded clone.

v_call: TRBV28
d_call: .
j_call: TRBJ1-2
clone_size: many
cdr3_aa: CASSLPQANYGYTF
cdr3_nt: TGTGCCAGCAGTTTACCACAGGCTAACTATGGCTACACCTTC

v_call: TRBV11-2
d_call: .
j_call: TRBJ2-5
clone_size: many
cdr3_aa: CASSLSRTPYQETQYF
cdr3_nt: TGTGCCAGCAGCTTAAGTAGGACACCGTACCAAGAGACCCAGTACTTC

v_call: TRBV5-1
d_call: .
j_call: TRBJ2-1
clone_size: many
cdr3_aa: CASSWTGAYNEQFF
cdr3_nt: TGCGCCAGCAGTTGGACGGGAGCCTACAATGAGCAGTTCTTC

v_call: TRBV3-1
d_call: .
j_call: TRBJ2-1
clone_size: many
cdr3_aa: CASSQGWQGSISEQFF
cdr3_nt: TGTGCCAGCTCCCAAGGGTGGCAGGGTTCGATTAGTGAGCAGTTCTTC

v_call: TRBV13
d_call: .
j_call: TRBJ2-3
clone_size: many
cdr3_aa: CASSHPASGPSTDTQYF
cdr3_nt: TGTGCCAGCAGCCACCCTGCGAGTGGCCCCAGCACAGATACGCAGTATTTT

v_call: TRBV3-1
d_call: .
j_call: TRBJ2-2
clone_size: .
cdr3_aa: CASRDALWAGELFF
cdr3_nt: TGTGCCAGCAGGGACGCGCTATGGGCCGGGGAGCTGTTTTTT

v_call: TRBV19
d_call: TRBD2
j_call: TRBJ2-1
clone_size: many
cdr3_aa: CASSQEREAYNEQFF
cdr3_nt: TGTGCCAGTAGTCAAGAGCGGGAGGCTTACAATGAGCAGTTCTTC

v_call: TRBV29-1
d_call: TRBD2
j_call: TRBJ2-6
clone_size: many
cdr3_aa: CSVALAGGDSGANVLTF
cdr3_nt: TGCAGCGTAGCACTAGCGGGAGGTGACTCTGGGGCCAACGTCCTGACTTTC

v_call: TRBV20-1
d_call: .
j_call: TRBJ2-5
clone_size: many
cdr3_aa: CSARASSSQWAQYF
cdr3_nt: TGCAGTGCTCGGGCTAGCAGCTCTCAATGGGCCCAGTACTTC

v_call: TRBV6-1
d_call: .
j_call: TRBJ1-2
clone_size: few
cdr3_aa: CASLARLPPTYGYTF
cdr3_nt: TGTGCCAGCCTTGCCCGGCTCCCTCCGACCTATGGCTACACCTTC

v_call: TRBV18
d_call: TRBD2
j_call: TRBJ2-1
clone_size: many
cdr3_aa: CASSPPSGSNEQFF
cdr3_nt: TGTGCCAGCTCACCACCTAGCGGGAGCAATGAGCAGTTCTTC

v_call: TRBV12-5
d_call: .
j_call: TRBJ2-7
clone_size: few
cdr3_aa: CASGLVSNEQYF
cdr3_nt: TGTGCTAGTGGTTTGGTATCCAACGAGCAGTACTTC

v_call: TRBV6-5
d_call: .
j_call: TRBJ2-2
clone_size: many
cdr3_aa: CASSLLGGVAGELFF
cdr3_nt: TGTGCCAGCAGCTTACTAGGGGGTGTTGCCGGGGAGCTGTTTTTT

v_call: TRBV7-9
d_call: .
j_call: TRBJ1-2
clone_size: many
cdr3_aa: CASSRQQGYGYTF
cdr3_nt: TGTGCCAGCAGCCGACAGCAGGGCTATGGCTACACCTTC

v_call: TRBV3-1
d_call: TRBD1
j_call: TRBJ1-6
clone_size: many
cdr3_aa: CASRPTTGIGGNSPLHF
cdr3_nt: TGTGCCAGCAGGCCCACGACAGGGATCGGAGGTAATTCACCCCTCCACTTT

v_call: TRBV20-1
d_call: .
j_call: TRBJ1-5
clone_size: .
cdr3_aa: CSASPNRAQPQHF
cdr3_nt: TGCAGTGCTAGCCCTAACAGGGCTCAGCCCCAGCATTTT

v_call: TRBV9
d_call: TRBD2
j_call: TRBJ2-2
clone_size: .
cdr3_aa: CASKASGGNTGELFF
cdr3_nt: TGTGCCAGCAAGGCTAGCGGGGGCAACACCGGGGAGCTGTTTTTT

v_call: TRBV11-2
d_call: TRBD2
j_call: TRBJ2-1
clone_size: many
cdr3_aa: CASSLGTTSADNEQFF
cdr3_nt: TGTGCCAGCAGCCTAGGTACGACTAGCGCTGACAATGAGCAGTTCTTC

v_call: TRBV10-2
d_call: .
j_call: TRBJ2-1
clone_size: many
cdr3_aa: CASRPPIADSYNEQFF
cdr3_nt: TGCGCCAGCAGGCCCCCCATAGCGGACTCCTACAATGAGCAGTTCTTC

v_call: TRBV24-1
d_call: TRBD2
j_call: TRBJ2-3
clone_size: many
cdr3_aa: CATSAASGPDTQYF
cdr3_nt: TGTGCCACCAGTGCGGCTAGCGGGCCAGATACGCAGTATTTT

v_call: TRBV2
d_call: .
j_call: TRBJ1-2
clone_size: few
cdr3_aa: CASSVGPGASYGYTF
cdr3_nt: TGTGCCAGCAGTGTAGGGCCGGGGGCGAGCTATGGCTACACCTTC

v_call: TRBV6-1
d_call: .
j_call: TRBJ1-2
clone_size: many
cdr3_aa: CASRGTGGHRANYGYTF
cdr3_nt: TGTGCCAGCAGGGGTACAGGCGGGCATCGAGCTAACTATGGCTACACCTTC

v_call: TRBV4-1
d_call: .
j_call: TRBJ2-5
clone_size: many
cdr3_aa: CASSQSLDQETQYF
cdr3_nt: TGCGCCAGCAGCCAAAGTCTAGACCAAGAGACCCAGTACTTC

v_call: TRBV12-3/TRBV12-4
d_call: TRBD2
j_call: TRBJ2-3
clone_size: many
cdr3_aa: CASSSGLAGDTQYF
cdr3_nt: TGTGCCAGCAGTTCCGGACTAGCGGGAGATACGCAGTATTTT

v_call: TRBV9
d_call: .
j_call: TRBJ1-3
clone_size: .
cdr3_aa: CASSVGPGGNTIYF
cdr3_nt: TGTGCCAGCAGCGTAGGACCGGGAGGAAACACCATATATTTT

v_call: TRBV19
d_call: .
j_call: TRBJ1-5
clone_size: .
cdr3_aa: CASRDGTQPQHF
cdr3_nt: TGTGCCAGTAGGGACGGGACTCAGCCCCAGCATTTT

v_call: TRBV3-1
d_call: .
j_call: TRBJ1-4
clone_size: many
cdr3_aa: CASSRGVAARNEKLFF
cdr3_nt: TGTGCCAGCAGCCGCGGTGTGGCAGCGAGAAATGAAAAACTGTTTTTT

v_call: TRBV7-6
d_call: TRBD2
j_call: TRBJ2-7
clone_size: .
cdr3_aa: CASSTTSGSHEQYF
cdr3_nt: TGCGCCAGCAGCACGACTAGCGGGAGCCACGAGCAGTACTTC

v_call: TRBV19
d_call: TRBD1
j_call: TRBJ2-7
clone_size: .
cdr3_aa: CASSIGTGPYEQYF
cdr3_nt: TGTGCCAGTAGTATTGGGACAGGTCCCTACGAGCAGTACTTC

v_call: TRBV7-8
d_call: .
j_call: TRBJ1-5
clone_size: few
cdr3_aa: CASSPLQQPQHF
cdr3_nt: TGTGCCAGCAGCCCCCTCCAACAGCCCCAGCATTTT

v_call: TRBV6-1
d_call: .
j_call: TRBJ2-7
clone_size: many
cdr3_aa: CASSSSVGYEQYF
cdr3_nt: TGTGCCAGCAGCTCCTCCGTAGGGTACGAGCAGTACTTC

v_call: TRBV20-1
d_call: .
j_call: TRBJ2-7
clone_size: many
cdr3_aa: CSAPPTGTGITYEQYF
cdr3_nt: TGCAGTGCCCCCCCAACCGGGACGGGGATTACGTACGAGCAGTACTTC

v_call: TRBV6-2/TRBV6-3
d_call: TRBD1
j_call: TRBJ1-5
clone_size: many
cdr3_aa: CASSTFRDRDQPQHF
cdr3_nt: TGTGCCAGCAGTACCTTCCGGGACAGAGATCAGCCCCAGCATTTT

v_call: TRBV10-3
d_call: .
j_call: TRBJ2-7
clone_size: .
cdr3_aa: CAISQGGTGYEQYF
cdr3_nt: TGTGCCATCAGTCAGGGGGGCACCGGCTACGAGCAGTACTTC

v_call: TRBV5-1
d_call: .
j_call: TRBJ2-7
clone_size: .
cdr3_aa: CASSPRDVRYEQYF
cdr3_nt: TGCGCCAGCAGCCCAAGGGACGTCAGGTACGAGCAGTACTTC

v_call: TRBV5-1
d_call: .
j_call: TRBJ1-1
clone_size: many
cdr3_aa: CASSPSVGDTEAFF
cdr3_nt: TGCGCCAGCAGCCCTTCGGTGGGGGACACTGAAGCTTTCTTT

v_call: TRBV7-8
d_call: TRBD2
j_call: TRBJ2-7
clone_size: .
cdr3_aa: CASSLELGLAGAEQYF
cdr3_nt: TGTGCCAGCAGCTTAGAACTTGGACTAGCGGGAGCTGAGCAGTACTTC

v_call: TRBV2
d_call: TRBD1
j_call: TRBJ2-1
clone_size: many
cdr3_aa: CASSPGTGSYNEQFF
cdr3_nt: TGTGCCAGCAGTCCCGGGACAGGGTCCTACAATGAGCAGTTCTTC

v_call: TRBV2
d_call: .
j_call: TRBJ2-4
clone_size: many
cdr3_aa: CASSGWMGKNIQYF
cdr3_nt: TGTGCCAGCAGTGGATGGATGGGTAAAAACATTCAGTACTTC

v_call: TRBV5-1
d_call: .
j_call: TRBJ2-2
clone_size: few
cdr3_aa: CASRRVPGGARGTNTGELFF
cdr3_nt: TGCGCCAGCCGGAGGGTCCCAGGGGGGGCGCGGGGGACGAACACCGGGGAGCTGTTTTTT

v_call: TRBV20-1
d_call: .
j_call: TRBJ2-7
clone_size: many
cdr3_aa: CSASPRTRFYEQYF
cdr3_nt: TGCAGTGCTAGTCCTCGGACTCGATTCTACGAGCAGTACTTC

v_call: TRBV10-3
d_call: TRBD2
j_call: TRBJ2-3
clone_size: many
cdr3_aa: CAITRPGLAGVIGDTQYF
cdr3_nt: TGTGCCATCACTAGACCGGGACTAGCGGGAGTGATCGGGGATACGCAGTATTTT

v_call: TRBV11-2
d_call: .
j_call: TRBJ1-6
clone_size: many
cdr3_aa: CASSLDQGRSPLHF
cdr3_nt: TGTGCCAGCAGCTTAGACCAGGGCAGGTCACCCCTCCACTTT

v_call: TRBV2
d_call: TRBD2
j_call: TRBJ2-7
clone_size: many
cdr3_aa: CASSSGLATYEQYF
cdr3_nt: TGTGCCAGCAGTTCGGGACTAGCAACCTACGAGCAGTACTTC

v_call: TRBV20-1
d_call: .
j_call: TRBJ2-5
clone_size: many
cdr3_aa: CSASSQGQTQYF
cdr3_nt: TGCAGTGCTAGTTCGCAGGGGCAGACCCAGTACTTC

v_call: TRBV30
d_call: .
j_call: TRBJ2-2
clone_size: .
cdr3_aa: CAWRQALGELFF
cdr3_nt: TGTGCCTGGAGGCAGGCTCTAGGGGAGCTGTTTTTT

v_call: TRBV9
d_call: .
j_call: TRBJ2-7
clone_size: many
cdr3_aa: CASSVEYHEQYF
cdr3_nt: TGTGCCAGCAGCGTAGAGTACCACGAGCAGTACTTC

v_call: TRBV7-3
d_call: TRBD1
j_call: TRBJ2-6
clone_size: many
cdr3_aa: CASRQQGSGANVLTF
cdr3_nt: TGTGCCAGCAGGCAACAGGGGAGTGGGGCCAACGTCCTGACTTTC

v_call: TRBV19
d_call: .
j_call: TRBJ1-5
clone_size: .
cdr3_aa: CASSIDYRVVPPQHF
cdr3_nt: TGTGCCAGTAGTATAGACTACAGGGTGGTCCCACCCCAGCATTTT

v_call: TRBV27
d_call: .
j_call: TRBJ2-7
clone_size: .
cdr3_aa: CASSPWGGGGYEQYF
cdr3_nt: TGTGCCAGCAGCCCGTGGGGGGGCGGGGGCTACGAGCAGTACTTC

v_call: TRBV7-9
d_call: .
j_call: TRBJ1-2
clone_size: .
cdr3_aa: CASSLGWQGDGYTF
cdr3_nt: TGTGCCAGCAGCTTAGGCTGGCAGGGCGACGGCTACACCTTC

v_call: TRBV6-1
d_call: .
j_call: TRBJ1-2
clone_size: few
cdr3_aa: CASRGGGAAGYTF
cdr3_nt: TGTGCCAGCAGGGGTGGGGGGGCGGCTGGCTACACCTTC

v_call: TRBV9
d_call: .
j_call: TRBJ2-7
clone_size: .
cdr3_aa: CASPQSGPSYEQYF
cdr3_nt: TGTGCCAGTCCTCAGTCAGGGCCGTCCTACGAGCAGTACTTC

v_call: TRBV3-1
d_call: .
j_call: TRBJ2-3
clone_size: many
cdr3_aa: CASSRRGRSTDTQYF
cdr3_nt: TGTGCCAGCAGCCGGAGAGGCAGGAGCACAGATACGCAGTATTTT